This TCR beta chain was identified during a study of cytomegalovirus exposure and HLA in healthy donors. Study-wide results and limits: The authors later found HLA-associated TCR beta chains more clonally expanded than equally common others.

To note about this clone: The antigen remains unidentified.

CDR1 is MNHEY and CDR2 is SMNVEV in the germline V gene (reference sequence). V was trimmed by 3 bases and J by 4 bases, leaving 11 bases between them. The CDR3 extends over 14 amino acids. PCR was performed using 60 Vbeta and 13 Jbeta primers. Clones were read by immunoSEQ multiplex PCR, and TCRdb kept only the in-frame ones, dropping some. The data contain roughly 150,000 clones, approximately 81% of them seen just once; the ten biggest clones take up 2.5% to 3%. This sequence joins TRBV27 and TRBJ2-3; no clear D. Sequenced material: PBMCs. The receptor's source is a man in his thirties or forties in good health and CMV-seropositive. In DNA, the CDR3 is TGTGCCAGCAGTTTGGTCCCACACGCAGATACGCAGTATTTT. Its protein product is CASSLVPHADTQYF.